Given below is one TCR beta chain in context. These data belong to a study of cytomegalovirus exposure and HLA in healthy donors. The PCR had 60 Vbeta and 13 Jbeta primers. The table came from immunoSEQ multiplex PCR; TCRdb's copy has only in-frame clones and leaves some out. This sample carries under 130,000 clones, around two thirds of them seen once, and the ten largest clones take approximately 3.8%. This TCR derives from a man aged 25 to 40 in good health and CMV-seropositive. The sequenced sample consisted of PBMCs.

For the CDR3, the DNA is TGTGCCAGCAGCTTGTCTAGCGGGGAAACCTACGAGCAGTACTTC. Translating it yields CASSLSSGETYEQYF. The gene calls are TRBV5-4 and TRBJ2-7; the match to TRBD2 covers 9 bases. The CDR3 has 15 residues. Germline lookup yields CDR1 SGHNT and CDR2 YYREEE (reference sequence). J was trimmed by 2 bases and V by 1 base; bases with no gene match: 4.